The 29 T cell receptor beta chains reported below all come from one sample, sequenced in a study of T-cell reconstitution after alpha-beta-depleted transplantation in children. Unique molecular identifiers were used in preparing the TCRbeta library. TCRdb re-called the PCR reads with MiXCR, one entry per CDR3 protein. This sample has about 540,000 distinct CDR3 sequences, with around 19% found just once. Material: PBMCs from the stem cell graft donor, obtained from the stem cell graft. These receptors originate from a human donor who donated a stem cell graft to a child with acute lymphoblastic leukemia.

This clonotype appeared a few times. The chain uses TRBV29-1 and TRBJ2-5; 7 bases map to TRBD2. V lost 2 bases to trimming and J lost 4 bases; unmatched junction nucleotides: 7. Germline loops: CDR1 SQVTM, CDR2 ANQGSEA. CDR3 length: 14 residues. The CDR3 reads CSVERGGSGETQYF. The CDR3 DNA is TGCAGCGTTGAACGAGGCGGGAGCGGAGAGACCCAGTACTTC.

In its sample, this clonotype was seen a few times. The chain is built from TRBV29-1 and TRBJ1-2; 10 positions match TRBD1. Trimming cost V 3 bases and J 4 bases; bases outside gene matches: 5. The CDR3 contains 14 residues. CDR1 SQVTM and CDR2 ANQGSEA come from the germline V gene. CDR3 nucleotide sequence: TGCAGCGTTGAGGACAGGGGGGGGTTCTATGGCTACACCTTC. Translated: CSVEDRGGFYGYTF.

V gene TRBV12-3 or TRBV12-4 combines with J gene TRBJ1-5, with D perhaps TRBD1 (5 bases). Trimming cost V 7 bases and J 4 bases, with 11 bases left between them. The CDR3 runs to 13 residues. The CDR3 region is CASTTGLNQPQHF. The CDR3 DNA sequence: TGTGCCAGCACCACAGGATTAAATCAGCCCCAGCATTTT.

V and J are TRBV20-1 and TRBJ2-4; 9 positions agree with TRBD1. The CDR3 covers 15 residues. The ends lost 2 bases at V and 2 bases at J; junction bases unmatched: 4. The germline CDR1 and CDR2 sequences are DFQATT and SNEGSKA (reference sequence). CDR3 residues: CSARRQGGTKNIQYF. The CDR3, as DNA: TGCAGTGCTAGAAGACAGGGGGGGACCAAAAACATTCAGTACTTC.

Details on this clonotype: This may be a read error: a much more frequent sequence differs by one nucleotide. The chain links TRBV7-6 to TRBJ2-7, with unresolved D. Germline CDR1 and CDR2: SGHVS and FNYEAQ. This CDR3 is built from 14 residues. CDR3 DNA sequence: TGTGCCACCAGCTTTTTTGTGGACCCCAACGAGCAGTACTTC. Translating gives CATSFFVDPNEQYF.

The chain has TRBV27 and TRBJ2-1; 8 bases match TRBD2. V shed 11 bases and J 3 bases; nucleotides not matched to a gene: 9. Germline CDR1 MNHEY, CDR2 SMNVEV (reference sequence). The CDR3 runs 14 residues. DNA of the CDR3: TGTGCCGCGGCGACTAGCGTGAGCTACAATGAGCAGTTCTTC. It translates to CAAATSVSYNEQFF.

The chain couples TRBV12-3 or TRBV12-4 to TRBJ2-3; 8 bases align to TRBD2. The CDR3 is made up of 15 amino acids. V gave up 7 bases and J gave up 0 bases; unmatched junction bases: 6. The CDR3 spells CASIGGEKSTDTQYF. CDR3 sequence (DNA): TGTGCCAGCATCGGGGGGGAAAAAAGCACAGATACGCAGTATTTT.

The rearrangement links TRBV29-1 to TRBJ2-3; 7 bases are a match to TRBD2. The CDR3 runs to 13 residues. CDR1 is SQVTM and CDR2 is ANQGSEA in the germline V gene. V trimming: 7 bases; J trimming: 0 bases; junction bases outside the gene matches: 4. CDR3 in DNA: TGCAGCGGGACTAGAACTAGCACAGATACGCAGTATTTT. Amino acid sequence: CSGTRTSTDTQYF.

This clonotype was detected a few times. The chain combines TRBV11-2 with TRBJ2-2; 8 nucleotides line up with TRBD2. From germline, CDR1 is SGHAT and CDR2 FQNNGV. The CDR3 has 18 residues. V shed 4 bases and J 1 base; nucleotides not matched to a gene: 11. This CDR3 reads CASSSRFSGIRNTGELFF. The CDR3 nucleotides read TGTGCCAGCAGCTCCCGTTTTAGCGGGATTCGGAACACCGGGGAGCTGTTTTTT. Full variable domain (remainder filled in from reference TRBV11-2 and TRBJ2-2): EAGVAQSPRYKIIEKRQSVAFWCNPISGHATLYWYQQILGQGPKLLIQFQNNGVVDDSQLPKDRFSAERLKGVDSTLKIQPAKLEDSAVYLCASSSRFSGIRNTGELFFGEGSRLTVL.

This clonotype came up a few times. The CDR3: CASSLAGQLGYYEQYF. In DNA, the CDR3 is TGTGCCAGCAGTTTAGCGGGACAGTTGGGGTACTACGAGCAGTACTTC. The rearrangement links TRBV12-3 or TRBV12-4 to TRBJ2-7; 7 positions agree with TRBD1. Trimming at V came to 0 bases and at J to 3 bases, leaving 8 bases not matched to a gene. This CDR3 region has 16 residues.

This clonotype showed up just a few times. This chain connects TRBV12-3 or TRBV12-4 to TRBJ1-2; D remains ambiguous. This CDR3 region has 13 residues. V was pared by 8 bases and J by 3 bases, with 13 bases between. DNA for the CDR3: TGTGCCAGCTCCAAGTGGGAGGACTATGGCTACACCTTC. Encoded protein: CASSKWEDYGYTF.

This clonotype was observed a handful of times. The CDR3 reads CSVRVREGATDTQYF. CDR3 coding DNA: TGCAGCGTTAGGGTCCGGGAGGGCGCGACAGATACGCAGTATTTT. The gene calls are TRBV29-1 and TRBJ2-3; 8 bases line up with TRBD2. V dropped 5 bases and J dropped 3; count of bases not matched to a gene: 10. Germline loops: CDR1 SQVTM, CDR2 ANQGSEA. The CDR3 runs to 15 residues.

The V and J genes are TRBV11-1 and TRBJ2-7, with 9 bases aligning to TRBD2. J was trimmed by 5 bases and V by 5 bases; bases with no gene match: 22. This CDR3 is built from 19 residues. Looked up from germline, CDR1 is SGHAT and CDR2 is FQDESV (reference sequence). For the CDR3, the DNA is TGTGCCAGCAGCCCTGGTTGGGCACCGCGGGAGGGCTATATCGACGAGCAGTACTTC. Amino acids: CASSPGWAPREGYIDEQYF.

This sequence joins TRBV27 and TRBJ2-1, with unresolved D. Trimming took off 3 bases at V and 8 bases at J, with 8 bases between the two ends. The CDR3 has 12 amino acids. CDR1 is MNHEY, CDR2 SMNVEV, per germline (reference sequence). CDR3 nucleotide sequence: TGTGCCAGCAGTTTGTATTGGGATGAGCAGTTCTTC. Translating gives CASSLYWDEQFF.

V and J are TRBV20-1 and TRBJ2-5; D remains ambiguous. Trimming cost V 2 bases and J 2 bases, with 3 bases left between them. The CDR3 length is 11 residues. CDR1 is DFQATT and CDR2 is SNEGSKA in the germline V gene (reference sequence). The CDR3 DNA follows: TGCAGTGCTAGAAAACAAGAGACCCAGTACTTC. Its protein is CSARKQETQYF.

This clonotype came up a few times. V usage is TRBV4-1 and J usage is TRBJ2-2; D not resolved. Germline assignment: CDR1 MGHRA and CDR2 YSYEKL. This CDR3 contains 16 residues. Trimming pared 4 bases from V and 0 bases from J, leaving 12 bases between. CDR3 coding DNA: TGCGCCAGCAGCCTCCCACGCCCACCGAACACCGGGGAGCTGTTTTTT. The encoded protein is CASSLPRPPNTGELFF.

This clonotype was counted between two and nine times. The gene calls are TRBV10-3 and TRBJ1-1, with a tentative D call TRBD1 (5 bases). This CDR3 is 15 amino acids long. Germline CDR1 is ENHRY and CDR2 is SYGVKD. The V end lost 6 bases, the J end lost 2 bases, and 16 bases lay between the germline ends. CDR3 bases: TGTGCCATCAGGGGGGACGGTTCATTTAACACTGAAGCTTTCTTT. Amino acid sequence: CAIRGDGSFNTEAFF.

This clonotype was detected many times. V and J are TRBV27 and TRBJ2-7; 8 nucleotides line up with TRBD1. The J segment lost 5 bases and the V segment lost 5 bases, leaving 5 bases of the junction unmatched. Germline V gives CDR1 MNHEY, CDR2 SMNVEV (reference sequence). CDR3 length: 13 residues. DNA of the CDR3: TGTGCCAGCAGTAACGGACAGGGCCACGAGCAGTACTTC. Translation gives CASSNGQGHEQYF.

The chain combines TRBV7-2 with TRBJ1-4; D ambiguous. The CDR3 runs 16 residues. CDR1 and CDR2 (germline): SGHTA, FQGNSA. Between the trimmed V and J ends, which lost 3 bases and 4 bases, there was a span of 15 bases. Here the CDR3 DNA reads TGTGCCAGCAGCTTTGCAGGCCCGGGTCTTAATGAAAAACTGTTTTTT. Translated, it gives CASSFAGPGLNEKLFF.

The CDR3 nucleotides are TGTGCCAGCAGCTCTCTCCTAGCGTACACCTACAATGAGCAGTTCTTC. Its protein product is CASSSLLAYTYNEQFF. This chain uses TRBV13 with TRBJ2-1; possible D gene TRBD2, 6 bases. Germline V lookup: CDR1 PRHDT, CDR2 FYEKMQ (reference sequence). Trimming stripped 4 bases from V and 2 bases from J, with 15 bases between. CDR3 length equals 16 residues.

The chain has TRBV3-1 and TRBJ1-4; D ambiguous. The V end lost 0 bases, the J end lost 5 bases, and 16 bases lay between the germline ends. Germline V CDR1 and CDR2: LGHDT, YNNKEL (reference sequence). CDR3 length: 17 amino acids. The CDR3 DNA reads as TGTGCCAGCAGCCAAGATTGGGAGGATACTTGGAATGAAAAACTGTTTTTT. Amino acids: CASSQDWEDTWNEKLFF.

This clonotype occurred a few times. The rearrangement uses TRBV5-5 and TRBJ1-1; no clear D. There are 18 residues in the CDR3. The germline V gene has CDR1 SGHKS and CDR2 YYEKEE (reference sequence). V gave up 4 bases and J gave up 0 bases, with 22 bases separating them. CDR3 nucleotide sequence: TGTGCCAGCAGCATCGAGGGAATAGTCGGGGATCTGAACACTGAAGCTTTCTTT. Translating it yields CASSIEGIVGDLNTEAFF.

This clonotype was seen a few times. The genes are TRBV7-3 and TRBJ2-3; 7 bases line up with TRBD2. J was trimmed by 3 bases and V by 4 bases; bases with no gene match: 7. Germline CDR1 and CDR2: SGHTA and FQGTGA. CDR3 size: 15 residues. The CDR3 here is CASSSGLVGTDTQYF. The DNA of the CDR3 is TGTGCCAGCAGCTCCGGACTAGTAGGGACAGATACGCAGTATTTT.

This clonotype was observed a few times. This chain connects TRBV20-1 to TRBJ2-4, with TRBD2 matching 9 bases. The CDR3 has 19 amino acids. J gave up 2 bases and V 0 bases, and 14 bases lay outside the gene matches. The V gene's germline CDR1 is DFQATT and CDR2 SNEGSKA (reference sequence). CDR3 in DNA: TGCAGTGCTAGAGAACCCTTGAGGACTAGCGCACAGACCAAAAACATTCAGTACTTC. This translates into CSAREPLRTSAQTKNIQYF.

J is TRBJ2-3 and V is TRBV4-1; D may match TRBD1 or TRBD2 (5 bases each). V lost 2 bases and J 2 bases, leaving 14 bases between the germline ends. There are 16 residues in the CDR3. In germline, CDR1 is MGHRA, CDR2 YSYEKL. The CDR3 nucleotides are TGCGCCAGCAGCCAACAGGGTCGAGGGGCCACAGATACGCAGTATTTT. Encoded protein: CASSQQGRGATDTQYF.

This clonotype was found many times. The chain has TRBV7-2 and TRBJ1-5; no clear D gene. Trimming pared 5 bases from V and 3 bases from J, leaving 5 bases between. Germline-derived CDR1 and CDR2 are SGHTA and FQGNSA. The CDR3 sequence is 12 residues long. CDR3: CASSPSNQPQHF. The CDR3 bases are TGTGCCAGCAGCCCTTCCAATCAGCCCCAGCATTTT.

This chain connects TRBV24-1 to TRBJ2-3, with 7 bases lining up with TRBD2. Germline lookup yields CDR1 KGHDR and CDR2 SFDVKD. The V and J ends lost 12 bases and 2 bases, in that order; junction bases with no gene match: 10. CDR3 size: 14 residues. The CDR3 bases are TGTGCCGCGGGTAGCGGGCGCAACACAGATACGCAGTATTTT. It encodes CAAGSGRNTDTQYF.

The sample holds a few counts of this clonotype. The V gene is TRBV5-1, the J gene TRBJ1-6; perhaps TRBD1 as D (5 bases). Looked up from germline, CDR1 is SGHRS and CDR2 is YFSETQ. This CDR3 is 17 amino acids long. V gave up 4 bases and J gave up 4 bases, with 18 bases separating them. The CDR3 DNA reads TGCGCCAGCAGCCTTCTACTCCGGGGCCTATATAATTCACCCCTCCACTTT. Amino acids: CASSLLLRGLYNSPLHF.

V and J are TRBV5-4 and TRBJ2-7; 10 nucleotides line up with TRBD1. J was trimmed by 3 bases and V by 4 bases; bases with no gene match: 7. The CDR3 is 15 residues long. Germline CDR1 and CDR2: SGHNT and YYREEE (reference sequence). The CDR3 is CASSHTGTGVYEQYF. In DNA, the CDR3 is TGTGCCAGCAGCCACACCGGGACAGGGGTCTACGAGCAGTACTTC.